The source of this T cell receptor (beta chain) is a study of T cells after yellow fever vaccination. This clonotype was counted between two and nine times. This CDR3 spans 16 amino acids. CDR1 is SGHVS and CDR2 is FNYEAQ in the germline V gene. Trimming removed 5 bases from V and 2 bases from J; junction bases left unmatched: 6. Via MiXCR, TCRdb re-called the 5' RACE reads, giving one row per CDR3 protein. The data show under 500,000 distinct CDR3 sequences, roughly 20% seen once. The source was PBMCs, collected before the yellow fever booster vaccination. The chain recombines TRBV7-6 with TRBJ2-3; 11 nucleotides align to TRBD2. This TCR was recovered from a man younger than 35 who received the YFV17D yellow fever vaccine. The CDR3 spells CASSKLAGELTDTQYF. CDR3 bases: TGTGCCAGCAGCAAACTAGCGGGGGAACTCACAGATACGCAGTATTTT.